The T cell receptor (beta chain) described here comes from a study of OX40 agonist ivuxolimab in advanced cancers. Looking at the study overall: It was permissible to have had prior anti-PD-1, anti-PD-L1 or anti-CTLA-4 therapy, and around 43% had some. Whole-study results and caveats: Dose levels from 0.1 to 3.0 mg/kg saw CD4+ and CD8+ blood T cells expand clonally by week 6.

The CDR3 has 13 amino acids. Trimming left V 5 bases short and J 8 bases short, with 13 bases between. Germline V CDR1 and CDR2: MNHNY, SVGAGI (reference sequence). Sequencing used immunoSEQ multiplex PCR; TCRdb keeps in-frame clones, though not all of them. Of 40,000 to 45,000 clones in the sample, about 86% were seen once. Comments on this clone: Its antigen is not identified.

The receptor's source is an adult with an advanced solid tumor such as melanoma, head and neck, liver or kidney cancer. The sample consisted of CD4+ or CD8+ T cells sorted from blood, taken in a trial of the OX40 agonist ivuxolimab. This chain connects TRBV6-6 to TRBJ2-1; D is unclear. The CDR3 spells CASSPLGGDEQFF. The CDR3 DNA reads TGTGCCAGCAGTCCCCTGGGCGGAGATGAGCAGTTCTTC.